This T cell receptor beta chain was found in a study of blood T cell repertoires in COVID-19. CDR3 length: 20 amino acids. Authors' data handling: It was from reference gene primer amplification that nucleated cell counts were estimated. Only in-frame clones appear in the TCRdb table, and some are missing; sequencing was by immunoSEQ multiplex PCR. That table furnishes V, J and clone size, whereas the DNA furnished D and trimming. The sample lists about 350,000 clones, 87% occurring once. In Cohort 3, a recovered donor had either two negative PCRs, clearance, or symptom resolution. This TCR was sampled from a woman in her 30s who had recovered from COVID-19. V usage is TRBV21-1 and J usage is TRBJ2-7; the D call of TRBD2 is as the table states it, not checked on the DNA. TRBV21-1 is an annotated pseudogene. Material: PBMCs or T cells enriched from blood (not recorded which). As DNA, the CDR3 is TGTGCCAGCAGCAAAGGAACATGGGTTTTGCATCGGGATCGGGGATACGAGCAGTACTTC. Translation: CASSKGTWVLHRDRGYEQYF.